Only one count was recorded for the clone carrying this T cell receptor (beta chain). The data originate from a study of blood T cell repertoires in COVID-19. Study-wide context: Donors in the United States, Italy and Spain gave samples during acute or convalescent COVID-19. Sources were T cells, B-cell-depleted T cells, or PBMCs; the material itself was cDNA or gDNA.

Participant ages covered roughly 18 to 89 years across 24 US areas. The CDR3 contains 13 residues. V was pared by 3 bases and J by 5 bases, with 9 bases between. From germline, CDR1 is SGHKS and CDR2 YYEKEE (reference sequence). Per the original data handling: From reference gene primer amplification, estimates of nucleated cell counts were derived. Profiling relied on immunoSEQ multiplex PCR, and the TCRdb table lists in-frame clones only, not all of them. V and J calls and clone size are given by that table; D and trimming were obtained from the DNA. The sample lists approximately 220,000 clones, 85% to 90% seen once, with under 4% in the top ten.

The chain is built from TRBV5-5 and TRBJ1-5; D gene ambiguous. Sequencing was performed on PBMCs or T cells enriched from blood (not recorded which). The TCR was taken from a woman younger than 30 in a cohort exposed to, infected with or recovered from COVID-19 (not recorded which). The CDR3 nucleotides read TGTGCCAGCAGCTGGCGGTGGGATCAGCCCCAGCATTTT. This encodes CASSWRWDQPQHF.